The present T cell receptor (beta chain) was sequenced within a study of blood T cell repertoires in COVID-19. Study background: Collection of acute and convalescent COVID-19 samples took place in the United States, Italy and Spain.

Recruitment covered about two dozen US areas and drew participants whose ages spanned about 18 to 95 years. Two negative PCRs, clearance, or symptom resolution had been documented for recovered Cohort 3 donors. V dropped 6 bases and J dropped 0; count of bases not matched to a gene: 4. The CDR3 extends over 14 amino acids. CDR1 is SNHLY, CDR2 FYNNEI, per germline. Here immunoSEQ multiplex PCR was the method, and the copy in TCRdb shows in-frame clones only, minus some. The profile shows roughly 500,000 clones, around 87% of them singletons. This TCR was recovered from a middle-aged woman who had recovered from COVID-19. The J gene is TRBJ1-1, the V gene TRBV2; TRBD1 matches at 7 bases. The specimen was PBMCs or T cells enriched from blood (not recorded which). The CDR3 loop reads CASRGTAMNTEAFF. In DNA, the CDR3 is TGTGCCAGCAGGGGGACAGCTATGAACACTGAAGCTTTCTTT.